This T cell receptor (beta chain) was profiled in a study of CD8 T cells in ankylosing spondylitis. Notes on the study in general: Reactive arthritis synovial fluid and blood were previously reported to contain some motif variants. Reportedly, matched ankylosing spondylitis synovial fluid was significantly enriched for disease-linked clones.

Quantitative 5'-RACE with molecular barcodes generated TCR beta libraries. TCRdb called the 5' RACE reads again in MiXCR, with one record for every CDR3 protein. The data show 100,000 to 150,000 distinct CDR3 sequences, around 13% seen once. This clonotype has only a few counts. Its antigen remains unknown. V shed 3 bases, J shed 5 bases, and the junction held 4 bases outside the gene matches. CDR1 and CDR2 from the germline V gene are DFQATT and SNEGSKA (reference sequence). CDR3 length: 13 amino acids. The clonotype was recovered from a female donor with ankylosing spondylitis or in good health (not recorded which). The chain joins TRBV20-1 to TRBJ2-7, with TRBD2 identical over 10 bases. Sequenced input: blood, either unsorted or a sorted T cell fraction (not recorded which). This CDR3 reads CSASSLAGDEQYF. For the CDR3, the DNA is TGCAGTGCTAGTTCCCTAGCGGGAGACGAGCAGTACTTC.